Listed here is a single T cell receptor beta chain. What it recognizes is unknown. TCRdb re-called the 5' RACE reads and catalogs CDR3 proteins one per entry, DNA excluded. The data include 300,000 to 350,000 distinct CDR3 sequences; the top ten clones carry 2% to 2.5%. The data originate from a study of monozygotic twins with inflammatory bowel disease. Looked up from germline, CDR1 is DFQATT and CDR2 is SNEGSKA (reference sequence). There are 14 residues in the CDR3. Study findings and constraints: Repertoire similarity did not separate concordant from discordant twins, possibly from limited power.

The origin of this receptor is a human donor with ulcerative colitis or Crohn's disease, or a healthy co-twin of an affected twin (not recorded which). The chain links TRBV20-1 to TRBJ1-1; TCRdb outputs TRBD1, but without DNA this stays unchecked. The sequenced material came from blood. The CDR3 loop reads CSARGTAMNTEAFF.